This passage covers 19 T cell receptor beta chains from one sample sequenced in a study of T cells in Graves' hyperthyroidism and ophthalmopathy. TCR beta CDR3 sequences were amplified from RNA transcripts. A first-round RT-PCR of the TCR CDR3 used the HTBI primer set. One entry per CDR3 protein, called by TCRdb with MiXCR from the multiplex PCR reads. The table shows around 250,000 distinct CDR3 sequences, with more than 14% occurring only once. Input material: blood. The receptors come from a woman aged 40 to 49 with Graves' hyperthyroidism that later progressed to Graves' ophthalmopathy.

This clonotype was seen ten or more times. V and J are TRBV11-2 and TRBJ2-1; 11 nucleotides match TRBD1. The CDR3 length is 15 residues. The J segment lost 7 bases and the V segment lost 5 bases, leaving 7 bases of the junction unmatched. Germline V gene lookup returns CDR1 SGHAT and CDR2 FQNNGV. CDR3 residues: CASSGPGTGGNEQFF. For the CDR3, the DNA is TGTGCCAGCAGCGGTCCCGGGACAGGGGGGAATGAGCAGTTCTTC. Full variable domain (missing parts from reference TRBV11-2 and TRBJ2-1): EAGVAQSPRYKIIEKRQSVAFWCNPISGHATLYWYQQILGQGPKLLIQFQNNGVVDDSQLPKDRFSAERLKGVDSTLKIQPAKLEDSAVYLCASSGPGTGGNEQFFGPGTRLTVL.

This clonotype occurred many times. This chain links TRBV7-9 with TRBJ1-6; D might be TRBD1 (6 bases). The V gene's germline CDR1 is SEHNR and CDR2 FQNEAQ (reference sequence). The CDR3 is made up of 18 amino acids. Trimming pared 4 bases from V and 4 bases from J, leaving 20 bases between. The CDR3 DNA is TGTGCCAGCAGCTCCCTCCAAGACAGGCGGATTTATAATTCACCCCTCCACTTT. It specifies CASSSLQDRRIYNSPLHF. Filled out from reference TRBV7-9 and TRBJ1-6, the complete variable domain reads DTGVSQNPRHKITKRGQNVTFRCDPISEHNRLYWYRQTLGQGPEFLTYFQNEAQLEKSRLLSDRFSAERPKGSFSTLEIQRTEQGDSAMYLCASSSLQDRRIYNSPLHFGNGTRLTVT.

This clonotype was detected a few times. The gene calls are TRBV14 and TRBJ1-2, with D possibly TRBD1 on 6 matching bases. The CDR3 extends over 14 amino acids. Trimming removed 2 bases from V and 3 bases from J, with 10 bases in between. The germline CDR1 and CDR2 sequences are SGHDN and FVKESK. Here the CDR3 reads CASSQLQGDYGYTF. CDR3 DNA sequence: TGTGCCAGCAGCCAACTACAGGGTGACTATGGCTACACCTTC.

The chain uses TRBV3-1 and TRBJ2-1; D gene ambiguous. V lost 4 bases to trimming and J lost 6 bases, with 10 bases between them. This CDR3 spans 13 amino acids. Germline values: CDR1 LGHDT, CDR2 YNNKEL (reference sequence). This chain's CDR3 is CASSRSTPNEQFF. The CDR3 DNA reads as TGTGCCAGCAGCCGCAGCACTCCCAATGAGCAGTTCTTC.

This clonotype was observed at least ten times. V is TRBV7-9 and J is TRBJ1-3, with a tentative D call TRBD1 (5 bases). V shed 3 bases and J shed 5 bases, with 17 bases lying between them. Germline CDR1 reads SEHNR; CDR2 reads FQNEAQ (reference sequence). This CDR3 comprises 16 residues. CDR3 sequence: CASSFLGKGVRNTIYF. The CDR3 DNA reads TGTGCCAGCAGCTTTCTGGGCAAAGGGGTGCGAAACACCATATATTTT.

The chain links TRBV20-1 to TRBJ1-1; 8 bases are shared with TRBD1. The CDR3 loop spans 13 amino acids. The germline CDR1 and CDR2 sequences are DFQATT and SNEGSKA (reference sequence). The CDR3 reads CSAPDRGLIRTFF. The DNA of the CDR3 is TGCAGCGCCCCCGACAGGGGCCTAATTAGAACTTTCTTT.

In its sample, this clonotype was seen many times. CDR3 in amino acids: CASATWDTLQETQYF. Here the CDR3 DNA reads TGTGCCAGCGCGACGTGGGACACCTTACAAGAGACCCAGTACTTC. The chain uses TRBV27 and TRBJ2-5; possible D gene TRBD1, 6 bases. Germline lookup yields CDR1 MNHEY and CDR2 SMNVEV (reference sequence). The length of the CDR3 is 15 residues. The ends were cut back, 8 bases at V and 2 bases at J, with 18 bases in the middle.

The V gene is TRBV29-1, the J gene TRBJ1-2, with D uncertain. This CDR3 is 12 amino acids long. Germline V CDR1 and CDR2: SQVTM, ANQGSEA. V was shortened by 0 bases and J by 5 bases, with 7 bases between the two germline ends. CDR3 sequence reads: CSVEDGWYGYTF. The CDR3 bases are TGCAGCGTTGAAGATGGGTGGTATGGCTACACCTTC.

Ten or more counts support this clonotype. The chain combines TRBV28 with TRBJ2-5, with D possibly being TRBD2 (6 bases). From germline, CDR1 is MDHEN and CDR2 SYDVKM. V lost 5 bases and J lost 4, with 14 bases in between. The length of the CDR3 is 14 residues. The CDR3 sequence: CASSQALALETQYF. DNA of the CDR3: TGTGCCAGCAGTCAGGCGCTAGCGCTAGAGACCCAGTACTTC.

This clonotype appeared many times. The V and J genes are TRBV3-1 and TRBJ2-3; unclear D gene. V was trimmed by 3 bases and J by 6 bases, leaving 13 bases between them. This CDR3 comprises 14 residues. CDR1 LGHDT and CDR2 YNNKEL come from the germline V gene (reference sequence). The CDR3 DNA follows: TGTGCCAGCAGCCAGCTCTCGCTTCTGGATACGCAGTATTTT. It is translated as CASSQLSLLDTQYF.

This rearrangement joins TRBV4-1 to TRBJ2-7; D may match TRBD1 or TRBD2 (5 bases each). The CDR3 is 16 amino acids. Germline CDR1 and CDR2: MGHRA and YSYEKL. Trimming left V 4 bases short and J 4 bases short, with 20 bases between. In DNA, the CDR3 is TGCGCCAGCAGCCTAGAACGGGACCTTTGGGGTTACGAGCAGTACTTC. Amino acids: CASSLERDLWGYEQYF.

This clonotype was observed at least ten times. This chain links TRBV11-2 with TRBJ1-6; no firm D call. Trimming removed 0 bases from V and 10 bases from J, with 13 bases in between. Germline V CDR1 and CDR2: SGHAT, FQNNGV. This CDR3 spans 15 amino acids. As DNA, the CDR3 is TGTGCCAGCAGCTTAGATGGTCCCCTTGGGTCACCCCTCCACTTT. As protein: CASSLDGPLGSPLHF.

This clonotype was recorded at least ten times. The chain is built from TRBV20-1 and TRBJ2-2; TRBD2 aligns across 9 bases. Germline assignment: CDR1 DFQATT and CDR2 SNEGSKA (reference sequence). There are 15 residues in the CDR3. J lost 6 bases, V lost 1 base, and 6 bases had no gene match. The CDR3 bases are TGCAGTGCTAGAGGCCGGACTAGCGTACCCGGGGAGCTGTTTTTT. It specifies CSARGRTSVPGELFF.

This clonotype was seen ten or more times. V usage is TRBV12-3 or TRBV12-4 and J usage is TRBJ2-7, with 11 bases matching TRBD2. The length of the CDR3 is 14 residues. V trimming: 8 bases; J trimming: 5 bases; junction bases outside the gene matches: 8. CDR3 amino acids: CASSLAGGRDEQYF. Written as DNA, the CDR3 is TGTGCCAGCTCCTTAGCGGGAGGGCGCGACGAGCAGTACTTC.

This clonotype was counted at least ten times. The rearrangement joins TRBV11-2 to TRBJ2-2; D remains ambiguous. The CDR3 sequence is 15 residues long. Between the trimmed V and J ends, which lost 5 bases and 5 bases, there was a span of 15 bases. Looked up from germline, CDR1 is SGHAT and CDR2 is FQNNGV. CDR3 bases: TGTGCCAGCAGCCCCACCCCCAGTGGAACCGGGGAGCTGTTTTTT. Translating it yields CASSPTPSGTGELFF.

The V gene is TRBV29-1, the J gene TRBJ2-1; D perhaps matches TRBD1 (6 bases). The CDR3 loop spans 13 amino acids. The ends were cut back, 0 bases at V and 11 bases at J, with 14 bases in the middle. Per germline, CDR1 SQVTM and CDR2 ANQGSEA. The CDR3 spells CSVEEQIGQKQFF. The CDR3 bases are TGCAGCGTTGAAGAACAGATCGGACAGAAGCAGTTCTTC.

The chain links TRBV14 to TRBJ2-1; 12 bases agree with TRBD2. Trimming removed 5 bases from V and 7 bases from J; junction bases left unmatched: 15. The CDR3 sequence is 18 residues long. CDR1 is SGHDN, CDR2 FVKESK, per germline. CDR3 region: CASSSLAGGPFSGNEQFF. The CDR3, as DNA: TGTGCCAGCAGCTCGCTAGCGGGAGGGCCATTTTCAGGTAATGAGCAGTTCTTC. The variable domain in full, with the rest retrieved from reference TRBV14 and TRBJ2-1, is EAGVTQFPSHSVIEKGQTVTLRCDPISGHDNLYWYRRVMGKEIKFLLHFVKESKQDESGMPNNRFLAERTGGTYSTLKVQPAELEDSGVYFCASSSLAGGPFSGNEQFFGPGTRLTVL.

The table lists this clonotype with a few counts. A much larger clone lies one base from this, so it may be a read error. The rearrangement links TRBV6-1 to TRBJ1-4, with 8 bases matching TRBD1. Germline trimming cut 6 bases from V and 6 bases from J; bases unmatched to any gene: 9. The CDR3 consists of 15 residues. Germline V gene lookup returns CDR1 MNHNS and CDR2 SASEGT. The CDR3 DNA follows: TGTGCCAGCAGGGTCGGACAGGGTCAAGATGAAAAACTGTTTTTT. Its translation is CASRVGQGQDEKLFF.

This clonotype was counted at least ten times. The V and J genes are TRBV12-3 or TRBV12-4 and TRBJ1-1, with unresolved D. This CDR3 comprises 16 residues. V was shortened by 6 bases and J by 3 bases, with 20 bases between the two germline ends. CDR3 sequence reads: CASSPTASTGDTEAFF. CDR3 nucleotide sequence: TGTGCCAGCAGCCCTACGGCATCGACCGGGGACACTGAAGCTTTCTTT.